Given below is one T cell receptor beta chain in context. Its antigen is unknown. Germline loops: CDR1 MNHEY, CDR2 SMNVEV (reference sequence). The CDR3 length is 17 residues. V trimming: 3 bases; J trimming: 0 bases; junction bases outside the gene matches: 7. Researchers grouped second doses given at about 4 or about 12 weeks into one pool. Only in-frame clones appear in the TCRdb table, and some are missing; sequencing was by immunoSEQ multiplex PCR. The sample comprises nearly 90,000 clones, around 91% of which are singletons, and just over 5.5% rests with the top ten. The data are from a study of T cell responses to AZD1222 COVID-19 vaccine. Points from the study as a whole: Donor demographics were predominantly white British with a female majority; clonal diversity may be underestimated. Among vaccine-associated CD4 TCRs, coverage spanned spike, with dominance at 160-218 and 743-854.

V and J are TRBV27 and TRBJ1-3; TRBD1 agrees at 8 bases. Source: peripheral blood, taken 28 days after the second AZD1222 dose. This TCR came from an adult who received the AZD1222 COVID-19 vaccine. The CDR3 DNA follows: TGTGCCAGCAGTTTCCGGGACAGGAGAGACTCTGGAAACACCATATATTTT. It codes for CASSFRDRRDSGNTIYF.